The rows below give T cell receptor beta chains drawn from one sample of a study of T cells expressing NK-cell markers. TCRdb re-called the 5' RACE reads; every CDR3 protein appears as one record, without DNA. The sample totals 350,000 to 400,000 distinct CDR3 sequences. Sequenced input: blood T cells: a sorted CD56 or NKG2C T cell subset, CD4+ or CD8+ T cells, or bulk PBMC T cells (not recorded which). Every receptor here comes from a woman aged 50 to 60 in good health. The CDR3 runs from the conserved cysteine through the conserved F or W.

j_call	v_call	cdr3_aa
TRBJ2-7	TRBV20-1	CSARDGTKTYEQYF
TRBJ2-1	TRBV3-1	CASSPRTSGSSGGQFF
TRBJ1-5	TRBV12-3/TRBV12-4	CASRVGGGPQHF
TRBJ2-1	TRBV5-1	CASSLGPSNVNEQFF
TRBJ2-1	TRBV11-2	CASSLEDPHNEQFF
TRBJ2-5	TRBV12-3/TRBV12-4	CASSPEDRASRTQYF
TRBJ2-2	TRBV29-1	CSVAGLLAGELFF
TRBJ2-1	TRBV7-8	CASSLALTSGGYNEQFF
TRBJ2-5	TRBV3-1	CASSQDPRSETQYF
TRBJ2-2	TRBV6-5	CASSKRQGTLAGELFF
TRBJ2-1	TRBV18	CASSVGGVFYNEQFF
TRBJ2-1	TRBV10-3	CAISEGLIETNNEQFF